The rows below give T cell receptor beta chains drawn from one sample of a study of human T cells and chemical hapten exposure. Each CDR3 protein gets one entry after TCRdb re-called the RACE reads with MiXCR. The repertoire holds tens of thousands of distinct CDR3 sequences, about 10% seen once, with around 4.4% in the top ten. The sample consisted of whole blood, taken in connection with sensitization to the hapten diphenylcyclopropenone (DPC). These receptors came from a woman aged 45-59 years with alopecia areata. Some clones in this sample may be carry-over from other donors' samples. The CDR3 runs from the conserved cysteine through the conserved F or W. D genes are given only for firm matches. The listing skips clone size in some rows; elsewhere it reads once, few, many or a size class.

TGTGCCAGCAGTGAACTGCCAGTGGGCACTGAAGCTTTCTTT	CASSELPVGTEAFF	-	-	TRBV2	TRBJ1-1
TGTGCCAGCAGCTTAGCGGAGAATCCGAACACTGAAGCTTTCTTT	CASSLAENPNTEAFF	-	many	TRBV7-9	TRBJ1-1
TGTGCCAGCAGCCAAGATCCGGGAGGAGGGGCGAACACTGAAGCTTTCTTT	CASSQDPGGGANTEAFF	-	-	TRBV4-2	TRBJ1-1
TGTGCCAGCAGCCGGAACAGGGGGACGGGAGAAAAACTGTTTTTT	CASSRNRGTGEKLFF	TRBD1	-	TRBV14	TRBJ1-4
TGTGCCAGCAGCTCGTGGACAGGGGGAAAATACGAGCAGTACTTC	CASSSWTGGKYEQYF	TRBD1	many	TRBV7-9	TRBJ2-7
TGTGCCAGCAGCGTAGCTTCCTCCCCGGAGACCCAGTACTTC	CASSVASSPETQYF	-	-	TRBV9	TRBJ2-5
TGTGCCAGCACTTCTAGCGGGAGAAATGAGCAGTTCTTC	CASTSSGRNEQFF	TRBD2	-	TRBV6-6	TRBJ2-1
TGTGCCTGGAGTGCCAAAGGGGGGAGAACTGAAGCTTTCTTT	CAWSAKGGRTEAFF	-	many	TRBV30	TRBJ1-1
TGTGTCAGCAGCCAAGGGGACAGGGGCAATTCACCCCTCCACTTT	CVSSQGDRGNSPLHF	TRBD1	-	TRBV3-1	TRBJ1-6
TGTGCCAGCAGTTTAAACACCCTGCCTGAAAAACTGTTTTTT	CASSLNTLPEKLFF	-	many	TRBV28	TRBJ1-4